This T cell receptor beta chain stems from a study of blood T cell repertoires in COVID-19. As for the study in general: PBMCs, B-cell-depleted T cells, or T cells were the source of the cDNA or gDNA that made up the material.

Original processing notes: The assay estimated nucleated cells by amplifying reference gene primers. TCRdb's table, derived via immunoSEQ multiplex PCR, lists solely in-frame clones and lacks some. Clone size and V and J calls were adopted from that table, with D and trimming inferred from the DNA. The sample records about 120,000 clones, roughly 90% being singletons. This clone was recorded at least ten times. CDR1 and CDR2 from the germline V gene are SGHTA and FQGTGA. V dropped 4 bases and J dropped 1; count of bases not matched to a gene: 5. The CDR3 covers 15 residues. This TCR came from a woman aged 55 to 70 with COVID-19, enrolled during active disease. This rearrangement joins TRBV7-3 to TRBJ1-1, with 8 nucleotides matching TRBD1. Sequencing input: peripheral blood. CDR3 region: CASSSLGQGNTEAFF. The CDR3 DNA reads as TGTGCCAGCAGCTCCTTAGGACAGGGGAACACTGAAGCTTTCTTT.